This T cell receptor (beta chain) was profiled in a study of blood T cell repertoires in COVID-19. Study context: Italy, Spain and the United States were the sources of the convalescent and acute COVID-19 samples. The cDNA or gDNA used as material had been derived from T cells, B-cell-depleted T cells, or PBMCs.

In the original workflow: For nucleated cells, counts were estimated from reference gene primer amplification. TCRdb's copy holds only in-frame clones and misses some; the assay was immunoSEQ multiplex PCR. The V and J calls and clone size are taken from that table; D and trimming were inferred from the DNA. This sample has roughly 130,000 clones; around 80% occur once, and the top ten carry over 15%. This clonotype originated in a man in his forties or fifties with acute or convalescent COVID-19. The sequenced sample was peripheral blood.

As DNA, the CDR3 is TGTGCCAGCAGTGCAGCTAACTATGGCTACACCTTC. Translating it yields CASSAANYGYTF. The V gene is TRBV12-3 or TRBV12-4, the J gene TRBJ1-2; no clear D gene. Between the trimmed V and J ends, which lost 5 bases and 0 bases, there was a span of 4 bases. The CDR3 length is 12 residues.